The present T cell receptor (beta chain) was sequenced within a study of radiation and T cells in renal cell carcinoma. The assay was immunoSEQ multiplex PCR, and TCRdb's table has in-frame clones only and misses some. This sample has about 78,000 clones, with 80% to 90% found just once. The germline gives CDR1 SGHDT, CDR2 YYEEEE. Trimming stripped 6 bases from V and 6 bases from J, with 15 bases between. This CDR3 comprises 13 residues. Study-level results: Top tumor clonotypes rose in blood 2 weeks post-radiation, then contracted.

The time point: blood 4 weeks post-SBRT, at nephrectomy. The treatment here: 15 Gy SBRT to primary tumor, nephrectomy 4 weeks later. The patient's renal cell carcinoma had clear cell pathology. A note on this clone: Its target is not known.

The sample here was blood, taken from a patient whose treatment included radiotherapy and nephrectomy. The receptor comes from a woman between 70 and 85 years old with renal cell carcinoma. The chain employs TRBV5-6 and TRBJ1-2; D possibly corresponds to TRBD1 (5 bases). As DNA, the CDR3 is TGTGCCAGCATCGGCAGGGAGAGGGATGGCTACACCTTC. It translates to CASIGRERDGYTF.